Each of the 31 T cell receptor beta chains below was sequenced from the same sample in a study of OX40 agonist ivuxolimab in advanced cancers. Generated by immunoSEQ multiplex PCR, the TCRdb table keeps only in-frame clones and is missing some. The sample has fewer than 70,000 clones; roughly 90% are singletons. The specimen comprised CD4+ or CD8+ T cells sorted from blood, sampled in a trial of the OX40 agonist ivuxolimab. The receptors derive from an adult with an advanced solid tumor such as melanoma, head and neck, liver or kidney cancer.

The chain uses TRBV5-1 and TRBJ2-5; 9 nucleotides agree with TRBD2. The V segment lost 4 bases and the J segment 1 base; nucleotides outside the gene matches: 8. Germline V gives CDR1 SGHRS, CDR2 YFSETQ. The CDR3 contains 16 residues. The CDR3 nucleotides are TGCGCCAGCAGCACAACTCGACTAGCGGTCCAAGAGACCCAGTACTTC. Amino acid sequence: CASSTTRLAVQETQYF.

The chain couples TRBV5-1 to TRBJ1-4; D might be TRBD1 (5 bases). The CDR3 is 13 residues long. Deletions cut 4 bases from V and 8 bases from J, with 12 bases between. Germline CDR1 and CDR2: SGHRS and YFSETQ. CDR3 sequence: CASSHGDGEKLFF. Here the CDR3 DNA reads TGCGCCAGCAGCCATGGGGACGGAGAAAAACTGTTTTTT.

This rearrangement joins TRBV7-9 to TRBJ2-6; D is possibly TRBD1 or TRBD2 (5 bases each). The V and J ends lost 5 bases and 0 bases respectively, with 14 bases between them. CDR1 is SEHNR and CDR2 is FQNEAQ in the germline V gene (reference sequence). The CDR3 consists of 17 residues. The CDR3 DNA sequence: TGTGCCAGCAGCCCCACCGGGACGGTCTCTGGGGCCAACGTCCTGACTTTC. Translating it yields CASSPTGTVSGANVLTF. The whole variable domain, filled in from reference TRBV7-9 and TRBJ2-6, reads DTGVSQNPRHKITKRGQNVTFRCDPISEHNRLYWYRQTLGQGPEFLTYFQNEAQLEKSRLLSDRFSAERPKGSFSTLEIQRTEQGDSAMYLCASSPTGTVSGANVLTFGAGSRLTVL.

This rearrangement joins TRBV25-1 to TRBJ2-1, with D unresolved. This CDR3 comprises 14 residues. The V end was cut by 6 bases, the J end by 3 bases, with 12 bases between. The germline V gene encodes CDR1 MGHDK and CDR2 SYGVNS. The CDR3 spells CASSPKTSYNEQFF. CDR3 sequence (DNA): TGTGCCAGCAGCCCCAAAACCAGCTACAATGAGCAGTTCTTC.

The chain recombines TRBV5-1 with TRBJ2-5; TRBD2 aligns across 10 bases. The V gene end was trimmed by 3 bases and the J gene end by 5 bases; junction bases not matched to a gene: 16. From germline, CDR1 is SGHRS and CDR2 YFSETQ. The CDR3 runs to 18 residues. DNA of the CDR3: TGCGCCAGCAGCTCGACTTTGTCCCTAGCGGGAGCAAGGGAGACCCAGTACTTC. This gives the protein CASSSTLSLAGARETQYF.

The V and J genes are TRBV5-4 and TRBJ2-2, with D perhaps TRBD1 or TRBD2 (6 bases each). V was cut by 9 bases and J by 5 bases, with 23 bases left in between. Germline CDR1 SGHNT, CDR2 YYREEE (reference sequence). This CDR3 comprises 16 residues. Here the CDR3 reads CATYPRGGGQTGELFF. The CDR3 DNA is TGTGCCACCTACCCCCGAGGGGGAGGCCAAACCGGGGAGCTGTTTTTT.

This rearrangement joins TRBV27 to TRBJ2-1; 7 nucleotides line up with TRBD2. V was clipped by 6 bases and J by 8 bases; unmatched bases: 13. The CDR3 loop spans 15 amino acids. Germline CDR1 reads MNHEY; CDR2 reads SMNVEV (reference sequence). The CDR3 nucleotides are TGTGCCAGCAGCCGACCGGGCTTGGGGGGGGATGAGCAGTTCTTC. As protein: CASSRPGLGGDEQFF.

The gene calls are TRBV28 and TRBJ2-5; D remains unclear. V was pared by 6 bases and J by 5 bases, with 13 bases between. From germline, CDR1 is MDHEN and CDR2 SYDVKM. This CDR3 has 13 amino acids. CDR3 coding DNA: TGTGCCAGCAGAAACTCCGGGTCGGAGACCCAGTACTTC. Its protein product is CASRNSGSETQYF.

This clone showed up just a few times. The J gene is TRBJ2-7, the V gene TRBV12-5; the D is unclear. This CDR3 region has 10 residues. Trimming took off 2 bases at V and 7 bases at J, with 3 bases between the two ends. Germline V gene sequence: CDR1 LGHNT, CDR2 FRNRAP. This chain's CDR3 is CASGLLEQYF. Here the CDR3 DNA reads TGTGCTAGTGGTTTGTTAGAGCAGTACTTC.

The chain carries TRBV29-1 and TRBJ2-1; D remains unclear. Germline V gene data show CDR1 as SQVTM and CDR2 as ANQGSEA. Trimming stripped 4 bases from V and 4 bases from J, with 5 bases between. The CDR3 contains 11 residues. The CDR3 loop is CSVALYNEQFF. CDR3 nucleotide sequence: TGCAGCGTTGCACTATACAATGAGCAGTTCTTC.

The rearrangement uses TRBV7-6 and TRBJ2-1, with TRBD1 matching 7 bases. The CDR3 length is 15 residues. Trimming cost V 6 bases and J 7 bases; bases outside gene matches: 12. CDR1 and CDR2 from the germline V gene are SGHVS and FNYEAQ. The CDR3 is CASSLTGTVGNEQFF. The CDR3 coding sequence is TGTGCCAGCAGTCTTACCGGGACAGTAGGGAATGAGCAGTTCTTC. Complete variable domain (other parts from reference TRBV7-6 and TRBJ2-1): GAGVSQSPRYKVTKRGQDVALRCDPISGHVSLYWYRQALGQGPEFLTYFNYEAQQDKSGLPNDRFSAERPEGSISTLTIQRTEQRDSAMYRCASSLTGTVGNEQFFGPGTRLTVL.

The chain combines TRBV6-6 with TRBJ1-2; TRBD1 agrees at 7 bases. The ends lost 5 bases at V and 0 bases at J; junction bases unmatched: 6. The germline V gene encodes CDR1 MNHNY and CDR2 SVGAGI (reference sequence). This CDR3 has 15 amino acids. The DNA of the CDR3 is TGTGCCAGCAGTGACCGGGACAGAGCTAACTATGGCTACACCTTC. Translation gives CASSDRDRANYGYTF.

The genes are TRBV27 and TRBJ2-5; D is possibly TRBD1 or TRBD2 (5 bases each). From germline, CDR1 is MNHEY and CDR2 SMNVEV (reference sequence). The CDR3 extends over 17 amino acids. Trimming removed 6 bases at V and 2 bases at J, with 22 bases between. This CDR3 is CASRGLVQDGAQETQYF. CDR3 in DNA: TGTGCCAGCAGAGGGCTGGTTCAGGACGGGGCACAAGAGACCCAGTACTTC.

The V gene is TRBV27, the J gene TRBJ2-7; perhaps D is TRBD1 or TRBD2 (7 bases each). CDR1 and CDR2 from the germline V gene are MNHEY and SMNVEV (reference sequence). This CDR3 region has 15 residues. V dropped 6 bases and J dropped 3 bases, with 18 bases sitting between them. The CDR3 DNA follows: TGTGCCAGCAGCGGGGGGACAGTGACGAACTACGAGCAGTACTTC. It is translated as CASSGGTVTNYEQYF.

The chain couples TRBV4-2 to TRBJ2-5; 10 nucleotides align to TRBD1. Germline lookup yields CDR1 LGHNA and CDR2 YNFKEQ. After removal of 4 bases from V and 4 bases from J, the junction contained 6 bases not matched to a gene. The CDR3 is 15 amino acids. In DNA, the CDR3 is TGTGCCAGCAGCCGAGCCGGGACAGGGGTAGAGACCCAGTACTTC. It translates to CASSRAGTGVETQYF.

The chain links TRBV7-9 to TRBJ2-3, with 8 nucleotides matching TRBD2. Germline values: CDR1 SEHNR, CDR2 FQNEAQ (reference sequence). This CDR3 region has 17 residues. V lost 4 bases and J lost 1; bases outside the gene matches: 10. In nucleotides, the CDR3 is TGTGCCAGCAGCTCCCGGATTAGCGGGACGGGCACAGATACGCAGTATTTT. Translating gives CASSSRISGTGTDTQYF.

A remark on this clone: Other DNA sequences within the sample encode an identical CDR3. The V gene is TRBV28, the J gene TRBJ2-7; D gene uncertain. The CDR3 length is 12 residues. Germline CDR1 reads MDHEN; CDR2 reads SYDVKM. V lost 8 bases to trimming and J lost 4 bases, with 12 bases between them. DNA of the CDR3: TGTGCCAGCCGGACCGCTGGTTACGAGCAGTACTTC. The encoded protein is CASRTAGYEQYF.

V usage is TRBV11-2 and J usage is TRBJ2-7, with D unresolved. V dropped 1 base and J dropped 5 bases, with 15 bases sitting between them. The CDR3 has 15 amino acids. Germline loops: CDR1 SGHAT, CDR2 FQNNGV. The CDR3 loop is CASSLVYGFGNEQYF. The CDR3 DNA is TGTGCCAGCAGCTTAGTATATGGTTTTGGGAACGAGCAGTACTTC. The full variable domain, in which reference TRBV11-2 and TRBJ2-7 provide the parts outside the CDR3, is EAGVAQSPRYKIIEKRQSVAFWCNPISGHATLYWYQQILGQGPKLLIQFQNNGVVDDSQLPKDRFSAERLKGVDSTLKIQPAKLEDSAVYLCASSLVYGFGNEQYFGPGTRLTVT.

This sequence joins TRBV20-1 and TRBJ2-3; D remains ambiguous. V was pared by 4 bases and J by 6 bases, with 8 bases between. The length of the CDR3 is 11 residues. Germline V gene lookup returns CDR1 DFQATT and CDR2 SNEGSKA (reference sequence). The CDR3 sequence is CSAIRLDTQYF. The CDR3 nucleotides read TGCAGTGCTATACGTTTGGATACGCAGTATTTT.

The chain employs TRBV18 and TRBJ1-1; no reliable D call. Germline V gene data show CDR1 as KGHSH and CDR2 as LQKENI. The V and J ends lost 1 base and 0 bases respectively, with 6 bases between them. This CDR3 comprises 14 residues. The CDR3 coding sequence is TGTGCCAGCTCACCACGCATCATGAACACTGAAGCTTTCTTT. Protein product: CASSPRIMNTEAFF.

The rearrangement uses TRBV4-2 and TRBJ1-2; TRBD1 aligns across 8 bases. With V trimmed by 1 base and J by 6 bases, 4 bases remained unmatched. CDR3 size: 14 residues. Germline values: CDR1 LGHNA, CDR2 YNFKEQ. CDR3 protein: CASSQGTGFNGYTF. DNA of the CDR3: TGTGCCAGCAGCCAAGGGACAGGGTTTAATGGCTACACCTTC.

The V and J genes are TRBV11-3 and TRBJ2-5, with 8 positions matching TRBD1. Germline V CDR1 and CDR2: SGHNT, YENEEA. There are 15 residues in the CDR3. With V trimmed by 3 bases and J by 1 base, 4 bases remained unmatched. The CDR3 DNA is TGTGCCAGCAGCTTCGGACAGGGCCCCCAAGAGACCCAGTACTTC. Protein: CASSFGQGPQETQYF.

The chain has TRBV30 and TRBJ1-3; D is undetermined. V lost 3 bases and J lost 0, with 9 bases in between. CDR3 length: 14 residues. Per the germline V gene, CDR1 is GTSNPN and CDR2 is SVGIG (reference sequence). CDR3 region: CAWSEVSSGNTIYF. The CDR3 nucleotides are TGTGCCTGGAGCGAGGTTAGCTCTGGAAACACCATATATTTT.

CDR3 sequence reads: CASSSTALSYNEQFF. The CDR3 DNA is TGTGCCAGCAGCTCGACGGCACTCTCCTACAATGAGCAGTTCTTC. The V gene is TRBV7-3, the J gene TRBJ2-1, with D unclear. This CDR3 region has 15 residues. The germline gives CDR1 SGHTA, CDR2 FQGTGA. The V and J ends lost 4 bases and 0 bases respectively, with 10 bases between them.

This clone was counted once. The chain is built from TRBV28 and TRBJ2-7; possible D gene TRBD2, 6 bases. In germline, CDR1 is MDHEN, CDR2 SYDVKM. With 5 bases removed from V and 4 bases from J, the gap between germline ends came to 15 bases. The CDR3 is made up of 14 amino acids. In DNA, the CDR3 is TGTGCCAGCAGTCACCCCCGGAGGGGATACGAGCAGTACTTC. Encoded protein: CASSHPRRGYEQYF. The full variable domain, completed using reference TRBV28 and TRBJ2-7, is DVKVTQSSRYLVKRTGEKVFLECVQDMDHENMFWYRQDPGLGLRLIYFSYDVKMKEKGDIPEGYSVSREKKERFSLILESASTNQTSMYLCASSHPRRGYEQYFGPGTRLTVT.

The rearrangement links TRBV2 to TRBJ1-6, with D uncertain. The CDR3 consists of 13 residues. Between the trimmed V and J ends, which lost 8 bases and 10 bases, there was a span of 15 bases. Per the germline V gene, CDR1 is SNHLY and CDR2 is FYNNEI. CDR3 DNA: TGTGCCAGCGGAGGCAGGATAAGATCACCCCTCCACTTT. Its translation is CASGGRIRSPLHF.

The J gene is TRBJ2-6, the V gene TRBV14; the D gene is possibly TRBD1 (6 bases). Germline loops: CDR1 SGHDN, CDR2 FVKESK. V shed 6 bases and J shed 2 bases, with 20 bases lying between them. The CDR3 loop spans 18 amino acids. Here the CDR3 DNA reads TGTGCCAGCAGACGCGCCACAGGGCCAAGAACTGGGGCCAACGTCCTGACTTTC. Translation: CASRRATGPRTGANVLTF.

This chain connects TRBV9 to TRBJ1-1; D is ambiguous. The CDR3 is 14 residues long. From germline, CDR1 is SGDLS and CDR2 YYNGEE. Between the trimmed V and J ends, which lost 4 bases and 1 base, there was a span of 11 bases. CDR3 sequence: CASSPNGKNTEAFF. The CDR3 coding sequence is TGTGCCAGCAGCCCGAACGGCAAGAACACTGAAGCTTTCTTT.

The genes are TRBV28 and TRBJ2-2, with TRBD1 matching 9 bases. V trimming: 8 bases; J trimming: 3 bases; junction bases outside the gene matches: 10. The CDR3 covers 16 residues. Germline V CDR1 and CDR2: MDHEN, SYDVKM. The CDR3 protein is CASALQGAIYTGELFF. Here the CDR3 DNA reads TGTGCCAGCGCATTACAGGGGGCTATTTACACCGGGGAGCTGTTTTTT.

This CDR3 reads CASSLANRVVQETQYF. In DNA, the CDR3 is TGCGCCAGCAGCTTGGCCAATCGCGTCGTGCAAGAGACCCAGTACTTC. V and J are TRBV5-1 and TRBJ2-5, with no clear D. V gave up 0 bases and J gave up 2 bases, with 14 bases separating them. This CDR3 is 16 amino acids long. Germline CDR1 SGHRS, CDR2 YFSETQ.

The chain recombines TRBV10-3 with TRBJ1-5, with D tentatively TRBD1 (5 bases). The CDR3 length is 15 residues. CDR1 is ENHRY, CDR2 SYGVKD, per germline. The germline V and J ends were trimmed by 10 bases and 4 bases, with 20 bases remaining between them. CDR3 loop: CASILTQGSNQPQHF. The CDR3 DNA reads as TGTGCCAGCATCTTAACTCAGGGATCGAATCAGCCCCAGCATTTT.